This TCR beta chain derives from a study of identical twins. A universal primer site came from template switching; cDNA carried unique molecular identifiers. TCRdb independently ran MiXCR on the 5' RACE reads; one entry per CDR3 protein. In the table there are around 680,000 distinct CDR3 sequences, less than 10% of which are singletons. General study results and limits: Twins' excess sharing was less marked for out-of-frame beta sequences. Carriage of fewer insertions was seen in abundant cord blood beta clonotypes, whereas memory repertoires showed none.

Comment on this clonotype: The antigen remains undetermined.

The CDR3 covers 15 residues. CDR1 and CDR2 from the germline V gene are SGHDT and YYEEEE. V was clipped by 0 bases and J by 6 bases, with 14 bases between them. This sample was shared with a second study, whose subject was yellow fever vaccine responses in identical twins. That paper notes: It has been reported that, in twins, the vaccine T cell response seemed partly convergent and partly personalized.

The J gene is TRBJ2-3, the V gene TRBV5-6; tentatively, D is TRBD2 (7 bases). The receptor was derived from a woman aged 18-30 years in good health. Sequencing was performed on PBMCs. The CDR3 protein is CASSLVEEGGDTQYF. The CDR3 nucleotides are TGTGCCAGCAGCTTGGTGGAGGAGGGGGGGGATACGCAGTATTTT.